This TCR beta chain was sequenced during a study of cytotoxic CD8 clonotypes in ibrutinib-treated CLL. Study-wide findings and caveats: T-cell clonality at baseline went above that of age-matched healthy donors and rose and fell with circulating CD8+ T-cell counts. Clonality rose at ibrutinib response, held steady in sustained remission, and fell toward baseline at progression.

Points on this clone: Its matching antigen is unknown.

With 4 bases removed from V and 4 bases from J, the gap between germline ends came to 12 bases. The CDR3 is 15 residues long. Germline CDR1 is SGHDT and CDR2 is YYEEEE. TCRdb's copy holds only in-frame clones and misses some; the assay was immunoSEQ multiplex PCR. The table has about 200,000 clones, 70% to 75% seen once. The TCR sequence derives from a human donor with chronic lymphocytic leukemia. The V gene is TRBV5-6, the J gene TRBJ2-6, with D tentatively TRBD1 (5 bases). Sequences were derived from PBMCs, sampled after 12 months of ibrutinib treatment. In nucleotides, the CDR3 is TGTGCCAGCAGCCCTCAGGGCTCCGGGGCCAACGTCCTGACTTTC. It codes for CASSPQGSGANVLTF.